These T cell receptor beta chains were read from a single sample in a study of T cells expressing NK-cell markers. Following a re-call of the 5' RACE reads, TCRdb has one entry per CDR3 protein and lacks DNA. The sample table sets out a few hundred thousand distinct CDR3 sequences. Sequenced input: blood T cells: a sorted CD56 or NKG2C T cell subset, CD4+ or CD8+ T cells, or bulk PBMC T cells (not recorded which). All receptors come from a man between 18 and 69 years old in good health. Both conserved end residues are part of each CDR3.

j_call | v_call | cdr3_length | cdr3_aa
TRBJ2-5 | TRBV29-1 | 15 | CSVRRGTSDQETQYF
TRBJ2-6 | TRBV5-1 | 16 | CASTGGGGTGANVLTF
TRBJ2-6 | TRBV5-1 | 19 | CASSTVRNSLSSGANVLTF
TRBJ2-7 | TRBV5-1 | 15 | CASSMGVGGSDEQYF
TRBJ1-2 | TRBV7-2 | 16 | CASSPSGTGARYGYTF
TRBJ2-5 | TRBV5-4 | 14 | CASSLRVGSETQYF
TRBJ1-4 | TRBV6-1 | 18 | CASSPPRLGGRANEKLFF
TRBJ2-7 | TRBV20-1 | 14 | CSARLAKSSYEQYF
TRBJ1-1 | TRBV20-1 | 15 | CSARSVRGENTEAFF
TRBJ1-1 | TRBV6-1 | 15 | CASRPEDRATIEAFF
TRBJ2-2 | TRBV11-2 | 18 | CASSSQRQTSGGAGELFF
TRBJ2-5 | TRBV5-1 | 14 | CASSLAGLRETQYF
TRBJ1-2 | TRBV27 | 15 | CASSAWSGMGYGYTF
TRBJ2-2 | TRBV7-2 | 15 | CASTAGRPNTGELFF
TRBJ2-1 | TRBV4-1 | 15 | CASSQDYTRWNEQFF
TRBJ2-2 | TRBV7-8 | 17 | CASSPRDGPLSTGELFF
TRBJ2-2 | TRBV5-1 | 16 | CASSLATGTGFGELFF
TRBJ2-7 | TRBV20-1 | 13 | CSALPSASLEQYF
TRBJ1-2 | TRBV6-2/TRBV6-3 | 14 | CASSYPEAFYGYTF
TRBJ2-7 | TRBV14 | 14 | CASSPDSFSYEQYF
TRBJ2-2 | TRBV9 | 16 | CASSVRGGSQVRELFF
TRBJ2-7 | TRBV2 | 17 | CARAAFQGPAGGYEQYF
TRBJ1-1 | TRBV20-1 | 15 | CSARDLWVSDTEAFF
TRBJ2-7 | TRBV7-9 | 14 | CASSSPDRDYEQYF
TRBJ2-1 | TRBV7-2 | 14 | CASSLSKRGGEQFF
TRBJ2-3 | TRBV10-3 | 14 | CAIGEGGITDTQYF
TRBJ1-1 | TRBV6-1 | 13 | CASIRASRAEAFF